The 21 T cell receptor beta chains in this list originate from one sample, sequenced in a study of blood T cells in healthy people across ages. The second PCR ran roughly 6 to 11 cycles with a sample-barcoded 5' primer and J-beta primers. TCRdb recomputed calls from the 5' RACE reads with MiXCR, one row per CDR3 protein. Altogether 2 million or so distinct CDR3 sequences are present, roughly 52% being singletons, with the ten largest covering 2.1%. The sequenced material came from blood. These TCRs come from a woman in her forties in good health.

V gene TRBV19 combines with J gene TRBJ2-1; a possible D gene is TRBD2 (9 bases). With 4 bases removed from V and 2 bases from J, the gap between germline ends came to 27 bases. Germline V lookup: CDR1 LNHDA, CDR2 SQIVND (reference sequence). The CDR3 loop spans 20 amino acids. CDR3 residues: CASSTGTGEYSGGTYNEQFF. In DNA form, the CDR3 reads TGTGCCAGTAGTACTGGGACAGGAGAATATAGCGGGGGAACCTACAATGAGCAGTTCTTC.

Here the CDR3 reads CSARDLNRVTYEQYF. As DNA, the CDR3 is TGCAGTGCTAGAGATCTAAACAGGGTTACCTACGAGCAGTACTTC. The chain links TRBV20-1 to TRBJ2-7, with TRBD1 as a possible D gene (6 bases). V was pared by 0 bases and J by 2 bases, with 14 bases between. The CDR3 has 15 residues. The V gene's germline CDR1 is DFQATT and CDR2 SNEGSKA (reference sequence).

This clonotype turned up a few times. This chain connects TRBV7-2 to TRBJ1-6, with a tentative D call TRBD1 (6 bases). Trimming took off 3 bases at V and 5 bases at J, with 8 bases between the two ends. The CDR3 length is 14 residues. Germline CDR1 is SGHTA and CDR2 is FQGNSA. The CDR3 protein is CASSFTGNNSPLHF. The CDR3 DNA sequence: TGTGCCAGCAGCTTCACAGGGAATAATTCACCCCTCCACTTT.

The rearrangement links TRBV29-1 to TRBJ2-6; TRBD2 might be the D (6 bases). Germline V gene sequence: CDR1 SQVTM, CDR2 ANQGSEA. V was clipped by 5 bases and J by 1 base, with 12 bases between them. The CDR3 runs 15 residues. The CDR3 bases are TGCAGCGTTCGACTTGCGGGATCTGGGGCCAACGTCCTGACTTTC. Its protein is CSVRLAGSGANVLTF.

This clonotype was detected a few times. Written as DNA, the CDR3 is TGCGCCAGCAGCCCGAAGGGACTAGCGGGTGGGAATGAGCAGTTCTTC. It translates to CASSPKGLAGGNEQFF. V is TRBV5-1 and J is TRBJ2-1, with 12 positions matching TRBD2. V shed 4 bases and J 7 bases; nucleotides not matched to a gene: 9. The CDR3 spans 16 residues. Germline V gene lookup returns CDR1 SGHRS and CDR2 YFSETQ. Complete variable domain (other parts from reference TRBV5-1 and TRBJ2-1): KAGVTQTPRYLIKTRGQQVTLSCSPISGHRSVSWYQQTPGQGLQFLFEYFSETQRNKGNFPGRFSGRQFSNSRSEMNVSTLELGDSALYLCASSPKGLAGGNEQFFGPGTRLTVL.

This clonotype came up a few times. The rearrangement uses TRBV15 and TRBJ1-4; D is ambiguous. Germline lookup yields CDR1 LNHNV and CDR2 YYDKDF (reference sequence). CDR3 length equals 15 residues. Trimming stripped 0 bases from V and 8 bases from J, with 13 bases between. The CDR3 sequence: CATSRDNGMGEKLFF. CDR3 in DNA: TGTGCCACCAGCAGAGATAACGGGATGGGAGAAAAACTGTTTTTT.

The chain recombines TRBV18 with TRBJ2-3; tentatively, D is TRBD1 or TRBD2 (5 bases each). This CDR3 comprises 15 residues. Germline V gene sequence: CDR1 KGHSH, CDR2 LQKENI. Deletions cut 3 bases from V and 6 bases from J, with 16 bases between. CDR3 residues: CASSPPGALVDTQYF. DNA for the CDR3: TGTGCCAGCTCACCCCCCGGGGCGCTCGTGGATACGCAGTATTTT.

This rearrangement joins TRBV28 to TRBJ2-5, with 10 positions matching TRBD2. The CDR3 length is 16 residues. V trimming: 7 bases; J trimming: 0 bases; junction bases outside the gene matches: 8. Germline CDR1 is MDHEN and CDR2 is SYDVKM. This CDR3 reads CASKASGGPHQETQYF. The CDR3 DNA sequence: TGTGCCAGCAAGGCTAGCGGGGGCCCCCACCAAGAGACCCAGTACTTC.

The chain links TRBV7-9 to TRBJ2-6; D may match TRBD1 or TRBD2 (5 bases each). CDR1 and CDR2 from the germline V gene are SEHNR and FQNEAQ (reference sequence). Trimming stripped 7 bases from V and 2 bases from J, with 15 bases between. CDR3 length equals 16 residues. CDR3 in DNA: TGTGCCAGCACTGACAGTGGGGGACCTGGGGCCAACGTCCTGACTTTC. Protein: CASTDSGGPGANVLTF.

The table lists this clonotype with a few counts. The V and J genes are TRBV7-2 and TRBJ2-1; a possible D gene is TRBD2 (7 bases). The CDR3 extends over 14 amino acids. Germline assignment: CDR1 SGHTA and CDR2 FQGNSA. The ends were cut back, 5 bases at V and 6 bases at J, with 14 bases in the middle. CDR3 nucleotides: TGTGCCAGCAGCCCGCGAGGGGGGGGCAATGAGCAGTTCTTC. It codes for CASSPRGGGNEQFF.

The chain is built from TRBV15 and TRBJ2-3; D uncertain. Germline CDR1 LNHNV, CDR2 YYDKDF (reference sequence). CDR3 length: 13 residues. V was cut by 0 bases and J by 9 bases, with 10 bases left in between. CDR3 bases: TGTGCCACCAGCAGAGATGAAGGCGACACGCAGTATTTT. Its translation is CATSRDEGDTQYF.

This chain links TRBV7-9 with TRBJ2-7; D unresolved. Germline CDR1 SEHNR, CDR2 FQNEAQ (reference sequence). This CDR3 is 15 amino acids long. Trimming pared 4 bases from V and 3 bases from J, leaving 16 bases between. CDR3 in amino acids: CASSSPGSSFYEQYF. DNA for the CDR3: TGTGCCAGCAGCTCCCCTGGGTCCTCGTTCTACGAGCAGTACTTC.

V gene TRBV5-1 combines with J gene TRBJ2-5; 9 bases align to TRBD1. The CDR3 length is 16 residues. The ends lost 4 bases at V and 2 bases at J; junction bases unmatched: 9. Germline CDR1 and CDR2: SGHRS and YFSETQ. Written as DNA, the CDR3 is TGCGCCAGCAGCGGCGGGACAGGGTATCAACAAGAGACCCAGTACTTC. Translating gives CASSGGTGYQQETQYF.

The table lists this clonotype with a few counts. The genes are TRBV25-1 and TRBJ2-7; D is unclear. The V end lost 10 bases, the J end lost 4 bases, and 20 bases lay between the germline ends. Germline V gene sequence: CDR1 MGHDK, CDR2 SYGVNS. This CDR3 region has 14 residues. The CDR3 coding sequence is TGTGCCACCCGATCGGCCTATTACCCTTACGAGCAGTACTTC. Protein sequence: CATRSAYYPYEQYF.

The rearrangement joins TRBV6-5 to TRBJ2-3, with a tentative D call TRBD1 (6 bases). The germline V gene has CDR1 MNHEY and CDR2 SVGAGI. The CDR3 length is 16 residues. V gave up 0 bases and J gave up 2 bases, with 12 bases separating them. As DNA, the CDR3 is TGTGCCAGCAGTTACTCGACAGGCGAAATCACAGATACGCAGTATTTT. It specifies CASSYSTGEITDTQYF.

This clonotype was observed once. The chain links TRBV20-1 to TRBJ1-5, with TRBD1 matching 8 bases. Germline values: CDR1 DFQATT, CDR2 SNEGSKA (reference sequence). The CDR3 length is 14 residues. V trimming: 3 bases; J trimming: 6 bases; junction bases outside the gene matches: 7. The CDR3: CSASHRGYVQPQHF. The CDR3 coding sequence is TGCAGTGCTAGCCACAGGGGGTACGTTCAGCCCCAGCATTTT.

The chain carries TRBV6-1 and TRBJ2-3, with D perhaps matching TRBD1 or TRBD2 (5 bases each). CDR3 length equals 14 residues. Trimming cost V 7 bases and J 8 bases, with 19 bases left between them. Germline assignment: CDR1 MNHNS and CDR2 SASEGT. CDR3 loop: CASNGLVFGGTQYF. The CDR3 DNA reads TGTGCCAGCAACGGACTGGTGTTTGGGGGTACGCAGTATTTT.

In this sample, this clonotype turned up a few times. DNA for the CDR3: TGTGCCAGCAGTTTAGTGACAGACACAGATACGCAGTATTTT. As protein: CASSLVTDTDTQYF. V usage is TRBV27 and J usage is TRBJ2-3, with D possibly being TRBD1 (5 bases). There are 14 residues in the CDR3. Germline lookup yields CDR1 MNHEY and CDR2 SMNVEV (reference sequence). With 2 bases removed from V and 2 bases from J, the gap between germline ends came to 8 bases.

The J gene is TRBJ1-2, the V gene TRBV20-1; D remains unclear. There are 12 residues in the CDR3. V was trimmed by 3 bases and J by 7 bases, leaving 12 bases between them. The germline V gene has CDR1 DFQATT and CDR2 SNEGSKA (reference sequence). The CDR3 coding sequence is TGCAGTGCTAGCCTGGGGTCGGCTGGCTACACCTTC. Its translation is CSASLGSAGYTF.

This clonotype showed up just once. This chain links TRBV25-1 with TRBJ2-3, with D uncertain. The CDR3 runs to 14 residues. V was trimmed by 4 bases and J by 0 bases, leaving 8 bases between them. Per the germline V gene, CDR1 is MGHDK and CDR2 is SYGVNS. The CDR3 coding sequence is TGTGCCAGCAGTGCTTCCAGGAGCACAGATACGCAGTATTTT. Translating it yields CASSASRSTDTQYF. The whole variable domain, remainder taken from reference TRBV25-1 and TRBJ2-3, is EADIYQTPRYLVIGTGKKITLECSQTMGHDKMYWYQQDPGMELHLIHYSYGVNSTEKGDLSSESTVSRIRTEHFPLTLESARPSHTSQYLCASSASRSTDTQYFGPGTRLTVL.

This clonotype was counted once. The genes are TRBV6-2 or TRBV6-3 and TRBJ1-2, with 8 bases matching TRBD1. Germline values: CDR1 MNHEY, CDR2 SVGEGT. V gave up 2 bases and J gave up 4 bases; unmatched junction bases: 6. The CDR3 totals 15 residues. In DNA form, the CDR3 reads TGTGCCAGCAGTTACCCCGGACAGGGACTCTATGGCTACACCTTC. It encodes CASSYPGQGLYGYTF.